These T cell receptor beta chains were read from a single sample in a study of blood T cell repertoires in COVID-19. Some clones are missing from TCRdb's copy, which holds only in-frame ones; the method was immunoSEQ multiplex PCR. Of 300,000 to 500,000 clones listed, approximately 88% are singletons. Sequencing was done on a sample of PBMCs or T cells enriched from blood (not recorded which). The receptor set was obtained from a woman between 40 and 50 years old with acute COVID-19. Each CDR3 is given with its conserved first and last residue. Each record gives: V gene, D gene, clone size, CDR3 protein. The D gene is left open where the match is weak. Rows give clone size only sometimes, using once, few, many, or a class for an expanded clone.

>TRBV11-2|TRBD1|-
CASRLQGSNEKLFF
>TRBV29-1|-|-
CSVEEGGLSAFF
>TRBV29-1|TRBD1|-
CSVEVGQGDDNEQFF
>TRBV9|TRBD1|once
CASSVRDRGYEQYF
>TRBV7-9|-|-
CASSPQRAGLGMNTEAFF
>TRBV20-1|-|-
CSLKSNEKLFF
>TRBV4-1|TRBD1|-
CASSQDGTGGHNEQFF
>TRBV18|TRBD2|-
CASSPPGTSGIYTDTQYF
>TRBV25-1|-|-
CASSERGGNSPLHF
>TRBV9|-|-
CASTRSSSDGYTF
>TRBV5-1|TRBD1|-
CASSPGQGVIAGELFF
>TRBV4-2|-|-
CASSQERRLRQTTIYF
>TRBV5-1|TRBD1|-
CASGTEANTEAFF
>TRBV24-1|-|-
CATSDPRGKNQPQHF
>TRBV7-9|TRBD1|-
CASSQPGQGASYEQYF
>TRBV30|-|-
CAWTPGMGNSPLHF